This record covers a single TCR beta chain. The data belong to a study of blood T cell repertoires in COVID-19. On the study more broadly: Sample material is recorded as cDNA or gDNA derived from T cells, B-cell-depleted T cells, or PBMCs.

Germline CDR1 reads LNHDA; CDR2 reads SQIVND (reference sequence). The CDR3 covers 14 residues. V lost 7 bases and J 2 bases, leaving 14 bases between the germline ends. Original processing methods: Reference gene primer amplification in the assay estimated nucleated cell counts. Assay: immunoSEQ multiplex PCR; the TCRdb copy retains only in-frame clones and omits some. V, J and clone size reflect that table, while D and trimming were determined from the DNA. The sample consists of some 250,000 clones, about 86% of them appearing once. This chain joins TRBV19 and TRBJ1-2; no clear D. This clonotype was sampled from a man in his fifties or sixties with acute or convalescent COVID-19. Sequenced input: peripheral blood. The CDR3: CASTPRISNYGYTF. The CDR3 DNA reads TGTGCCAGTACCCCCAGGATCTCCAACTATGGCTACACCTTC.